This T cell receptor (beta chain) was identified in a study of blood T cell repertoires in COVID-19. Study background: COVID-19 samples from acute and convalescent phases originated in the United States, Italy and Spain. T cells, B-cell-depleted T cells, or PBMCs provided the cDNA or gDNA that served as material.

Authors' analysis steps: Reference gene primer amplification gave nucleated cell count estimates. TCRdb's table, derived via immunoSEQ multiplex PCR, lists solely in-frame clones and lacks some. That table supplies the V and J calls and clone size; D and trimming were determined from the DNA. This table has about 42,000 clones, 88% appearing once. CDR3 size: 17 residues. The trim removed 4 bases at V and 4 bases at J, leaving 12 bases unmatched. Germline CDR1 and CDR2: MDHEN and SYDVKM. The TCR originated in a human donor in a cohort sampled during active COVID-19. The chain combines TRBV28 with TRBJ2-3; TRBD2 matches 9 bases. The source material was peripheral blood. CDR3 sequence: CASSSLRSGSPPDTQYF. In DNA, the CDR3 is TGTGCCAGCAGTTCACTCCGTAGCGGGAGCCCCCCAGATACGCAGTATTTT. The full variable domain, with the rest looked up from reference TRBV28 and TRBJ2-3, is DVKVTQSSRYLVKRTGEKVFLECVQDMDHENMFWYRQDPGLGLRLIYFSYDVKMKEKGDIPEGYSVSREKKERFSLILESASTNQTSMYLCASSSLRSGSPPDTQYFGPGTRLTVL.